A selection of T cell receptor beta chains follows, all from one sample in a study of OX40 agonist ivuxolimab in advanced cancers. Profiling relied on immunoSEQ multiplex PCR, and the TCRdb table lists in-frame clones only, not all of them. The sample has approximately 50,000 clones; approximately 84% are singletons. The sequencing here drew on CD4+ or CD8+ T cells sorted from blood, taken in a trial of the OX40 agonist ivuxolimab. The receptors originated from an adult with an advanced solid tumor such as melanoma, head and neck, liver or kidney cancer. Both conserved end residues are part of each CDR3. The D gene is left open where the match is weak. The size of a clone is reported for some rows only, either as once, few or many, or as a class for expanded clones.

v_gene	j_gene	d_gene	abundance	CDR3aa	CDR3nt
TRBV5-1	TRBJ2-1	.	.	CASRSRTTETYNEQFF	TGCGCCAGCAGGTCTCGTACAACAGAGACCTACAATGAGCAGTTCTTC
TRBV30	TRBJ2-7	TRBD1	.	CAGGRVGQGAREQYF	TGTGCCGGGGGAAGAGTAGGACAGGGGGCTCGAGAGCAGTACTTC
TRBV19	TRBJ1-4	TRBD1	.	CASSQDRGEKLFF	TGTGCCAGTAGTCAGGACAGGGGCGAAAAACTGTTTTTT
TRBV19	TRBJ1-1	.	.	CVVVGNTEAFF	TGTGTGGTGGTAGGGAACACTGAAGCTTTCTTT
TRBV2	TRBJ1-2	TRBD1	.	CATWTGGNYGYTF	TGTGCCACCTGGACAGGGGGCAACTATGGCTACACCTTC
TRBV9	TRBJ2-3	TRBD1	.	CASSVDQGVTDTQYF	TGTGCCAGCAGCGTCGACCAGGGGGTGACAGATACGCAGTATTTT
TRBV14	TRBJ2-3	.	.	CASSQGSGVSTDTQYF	TGTGCCAGCAGCCAAGGGAGCGGCGTAAGCACAGATACGCAGTATTTT
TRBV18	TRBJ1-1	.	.	CASSPLWASNTEAFF	TGTGCCAGCTCACCACTATGGGCCAGCAACACTGAAGCTTTCTTT
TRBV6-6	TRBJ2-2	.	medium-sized	CATGTGELFF	TGTGCCACCGGTACAGGGGAGCTGTTTTTT
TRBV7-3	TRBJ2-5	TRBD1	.	CASSRDRGETQYF	TGTGCCAGCAGCCGGGACAGGGGAGAGACCCAGTACTTC
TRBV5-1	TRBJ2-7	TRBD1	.	CASSLWGQPVYEQYF	TGCGCCAGCAGCTTGTGGGGACAGCCAGTATACGAGCAGTACTTC
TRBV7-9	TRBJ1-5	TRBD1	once	CASSQATGTGTNQPQHF	TGTGCCAGCAGCCAAGCGACCGGGACAGGGACGAATCAGCCCCAGCATTTT
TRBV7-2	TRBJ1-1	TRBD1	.	CASSSQGVTEAFF	TGTGCCAGCAGCTCCCAGGGGGTTACTGAAGCTTTCTTT
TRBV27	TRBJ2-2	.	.	CASSPGPITGELFF	TGTGCCAGCAGTCCAGGACCGATAACCGGGGAGCTGTTTTTT
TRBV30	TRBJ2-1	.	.	CAWISFQGIGGQFF	TGTGCCTGGATCTCGTTTCAGGGAATTGGTGGGCAGTTCTTC
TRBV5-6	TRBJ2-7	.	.	CASSLTSVRFSYEQYF	TGTGCCAGCAGCTTGACAAGTGTCAGGTTCTCCTACGAGCAGTACTTC
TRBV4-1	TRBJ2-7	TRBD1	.	CASSQARDRGSYEQYF	TGCGCCAGCAGCCAAGCGAGGGACAGGGGGTCCTACGAGCAGTACTTC
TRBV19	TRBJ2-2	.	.	CASSPGLPGELFF	TGTGCCAGTAGTCCCGGACTACCAGGCGAGCTGTTTTTT
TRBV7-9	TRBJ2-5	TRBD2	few	CASSFGGTETQYF	TGTGCCAGCAGCTTCGGGGGGACAGAGACCCAGTACTTC
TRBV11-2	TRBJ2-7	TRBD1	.	CASRAQGVYEQYF	TGTGCCAGCCGCGCCCAGGGGGTCTACGAGCAGTACTTC
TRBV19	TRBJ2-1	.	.	CASSTQIGNEQFF	TGTGCCAGTAGTACTCAAATAGGCAATGAGCAGTTCTTC
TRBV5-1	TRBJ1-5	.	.	CASSLAGNQPQHF	TGCGCCAGCAGCTTGGCCGGGAATCAGCCCCAGCATTTT
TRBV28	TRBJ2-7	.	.	CASSFRTIYEQYF	TGTGCCAGCAGTTTCCGGACGATCTACGAGCAGTACTTC
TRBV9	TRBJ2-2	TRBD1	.	CASSDPTGANTGELFF	TGTGCCAGCAGCGACCCAACAGGGGCGAACACCGGGGAGCTGTTTTTT